This T cell receptor (beta chain) was documented in a study of T-cell memory formation after mild COVID-19 (dated by TCRdb to 2020 to 2022). Describing the broader study: Most TCR sequence clusters were specific to one of the two donors. In two donors, T-cell clones that expanded and contracted after mild COVID-19 were followed by sequencing TCRalpha and TCRbeta repertoires longitudinally. Two young, previously healthy adult volunteers made up the cohort, one male and one female. The investigation overall reported the following: Some responding clones were found in pre-infection memory, which suggests that pre-existing cross-reactive memory T cells took part in the SARS-CoV-2 response. Contracting CD4+ clones appeared mostly in the CM and EM memory subsets, whereas CD8+ clones were enriched in EMRA. The study included only a couple of mild cases, and larger cohorts that include severe cases with pre-infection samples were judged to be necessary. From day 15 to 85, contracting clones showed balanced CD4/CD8 phenotypes, whereas a second wave of clones that expanded from day 15 to 37 leaned towards CD4+. The second-wave clones that peaked on day 37 were not confirmed to be SARS-CoV-2 specific.

TCRdb lists the instrument as Illumina NovaSeq 6000. Using 5'RACE with constant-segment primers, TCRalpha and TCRbeta cDNA libraries were constructed, with sample barcodes and unique molecular identifiers added in the process. Trizol reagent was used to extract RNA from every sample. Amplification of the libraries took two PCR steps, and the second step added a second sample barcode plus Illumina TruSeq adapters. Sequencing of libraries was performed on an Illumina NovaSeq with 2 x 150 bp paired-end reads. In the source study's methods: Demultiplexing of reads and collapsing into UMI-guided consensus sequences were performed with migec v1.2.7. Using mixcr v2.1.11, UMI consensuses were aligned to TRA and TRB V and J templates and then assembled into clonotypes. Expanded or contracted clonotypes were those called significant by both edgeR and NoisET, with noise models trained on biological replicates. For edgeR calls, the cutoffs were a false discovery rate-adjusted p below 0.01 and a log2 fold-change threshold of 1. As an exploratory analysis of dynamics, max-normalized trajectories of the 1000 most abundant clonotypes were examined by PCA with hierarchical clustering. Separately sequenced CD4+ and CD8+ repertoires were used to assign the CD4 or CD8 phenotype of responding clones. The public sequencing data were trimmed at Q25 with fastp and processed into clonotypes with MiXCR by TCRdb, which kept only in-frame beta chains. One record per CDR3 amino acid sequence lists the most common genes and DNA. TCRdb, rather than the study authors, made the V and J calls. This sample holds a few hundred thousand distinct CDR3 sequences; approximately 16% were observed only once. 20% to 25% of the sample comes from the top ten.

The sample holds many counts of this clonotype. Its antigen is currently not known. Base qualities are not at hand, and no much larger clone is one base apart. Ficoll-Paque density gradient centrifugation was used to isolate PBMCs. The CDR3 numbers 16 residues from cysteine through phenylalanine. Only the CDR3 DNA is retained, 48 bases long and in frame from the first base. Cut back by 6 bases and 1 base, the V and J ends lie 18 bases apart. The rearranged chain carries TRBV12-3 or TRBV12-4 and TRBJ2-5; confidence is insufficient to name the D gene. The sequencing sample was made of PBMCs or a T cell subset sorted from them (not recorded which). This receptor was identified in a man aged 18 to 29 who had mild COVID-19 (a few samples of this study predate the infection). The sample titles of this study are shuffled in the database, so cell type and time point are left out; the donor was told from shared clones. The DNA is as follows: TGTGCCAGCAGAATTTTCGGTTTAACCCTCCAAGAGACCCAGTACTTC. This translates into CASRIFGLTLQETQYF.